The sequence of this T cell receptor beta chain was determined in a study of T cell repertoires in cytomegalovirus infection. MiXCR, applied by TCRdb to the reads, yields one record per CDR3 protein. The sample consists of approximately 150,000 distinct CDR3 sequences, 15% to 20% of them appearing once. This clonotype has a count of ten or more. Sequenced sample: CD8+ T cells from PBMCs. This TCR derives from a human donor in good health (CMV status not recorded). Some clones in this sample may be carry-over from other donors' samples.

CDR3 coding DNA: TGCAGCGTTGTAGGGCGAGGCGAGCAGTACTTC. Translation: CSVVGRGEQYF. V usage is TRBV29-1 and J usage is TRBJ2-7, with unresolved D. V dropped 4 bases and J dropped 6 bases, with 10 bases sitting between them. Germline values: CDR1 SQVTM, CDR2 ANQGSEA. The CDR3 extends over 11 amino acids.